A selection of T cell receptor beta chains follows, all from one sample in a study of type 1 regulatory T cells. Their specific antigens are unknown. TCRdb re-called the reads through MiXCR, storing one row per CDR3 protein. Seen here are about 42,000 distinct CDR3 sequences, about 12% observed once, and the top ten hold over 7.5%. Sample: cultured non-Tr1 T cells, either the whole culture or a sorted T cell fraction (not recorded which). These receptors were taken from a human donor in good health. CDR3s include the opening cysteine and the closing phenylalanine or tryptophan. The order of the fields is D gene, J gene, clone size, V gene, CDR3 DNA, CDR3 protein. The D gene is left open where the match is weak. The size of a clone is reported for some rows only, either as once, few or many, or as a class for expanded clones.

D gene: TRBD1; J gene: TRBJ2-1; clone size: few; V gene: TRBV7-3; CDR3 DNA: TGTGCCAGCAGCTTGGGACAGGGGCGACCTAATGAGCAGTTCTTC; CDR3 protein: CASSLGQGRPNEQFF
D gene: NA; J gene: TRBJ1-2; clone size: many; V gene: TRBV12-3/TRBV12-4; CDR3 DNA: TGTGCCAGCAGGTACAGGACGGACGGCTACACCTTC; CDR3 protein: CASRYRTDGYTF
D gene: NA; J gene: TRBJ1-2; clone size: NA; V gene: TRBV20-1; CDR3 DNA: TGCAGTGCTACCCCCTTCTCAGAAAACTATGGCTACACCTTC; CDR3 protein: CSATPFSENYGYTF
D gene: NA; J gene: TRBJ2-1; clone size: many; V gene: TRBV24-1; CDR3 DNA: TGTGCCACCAGTGGTTTATGGGGGAGCTTTGACTTC; CDR3 protein: CATSGLWGSFDF
D gene: TRBD2; J gene: TRBJ2-1; clone size: few; V gene: TRBV7-3; CDR3 DNA: TGTGCCAGCAGCTTATCTAGCGGGAGCAATGAGCAGTTCTTC; CDR3 protein: CASSLSSGSNEQFF
D gene: TRBD1; J gene: TRBJ2-7; clone size: few; V gene: TRBV20-1; CDR3 DNA: TGCAGTGCCAGACGGAGGGACAGGGAAGGCGAGCAGTACTTC; CDR3 protein: CSARRRDREGEQYF
D gene: NA; J gene: TRBJ2-3; clone size: many; V gene: TRBV4-1; CDR3 DNA: TGCGCCAGCAGCCCCGGGACCAGCACAGATACGCAGTATTTT; CDR3 protein: CASSPGTSTDTQYF
D gene: NA; J gene: TRBJ1-5; clone size: many; V gene: TRBV5-1; CDR3 DNA: TGCGCCAGCAGCTATGATCCCGGGGGTTTCAATCAGCCCCAGCATTTT; CDR3 protein: CASSYDPGGFNQPQHF
D gene: TRBD2; J gene: TRBJ2-7; clone size: few; V gene: TRBV12-3/TRBV12-4; CDR3 DNA: TGTGCCAGCAGTATAATAGCGGGAGCCGGCGAGCAGTACTTC; CDR3 protein: CASSIIAGAGEQYF
D gene: TRBD1; J gene: TRBJ2-1; clone size: NA; V gene: TRBV12-3/TRBV12-4; CDR3 DNA: TGTGCCAGCAGTTTCCGGGACAGGGGGCGCGGATCGCAGTTCTTC; CDR3 protein: CASSFRDRGRGSQFF
D gene: NA; J gene: TRBJ1-1; clone size: NA; V gene: TRBV19; CDR3 DNA: TGTGCCGGCCGGACCCCATCCGGACTCGGGGGCACTGAAGCTTTCTTT; CDR3 protein: CAGRTPSGLGGTEAFF
D gene: NA; J gene: TRBJ2-7; clone size: NA; V gene: TRBV12-3/TRBV12-4; CDR3 DNA: TGTGCCAGCAGTTTCACAGGGCCCAACGAGCAGTACTTC; CDR3 protein: CASSFTGPNEQYF
D gene: NA; J gene: TRBJ1-2; clone size: few; V gene: TRBV20-1; CDR3 DNA: TGCAGTGCTAGAACAGGGTATGGCTACACCTTC; CDR3 protein: CSARTGYGYTF
D gene: NA; J gene: TRBJ2-1; clone size: NA; V gene: TRBV5-1; CDR3 DNA: TGCGCCAGCAGCTTGTCCTCTAGCTCCTACAATGAGCAGTTCTTC; CDR3 protein: CASSLSSSSYNEQFF
D gene: TRBD1; J gene: TRBJ1-2; clone size: NA; V gene: TRBV7-2; CDR3 DNA: TGTGCCAGCAGCCCTCAGGGGGGGCCCTATGGCTACACCTTC; CDR3 protein: CASSPQGGPYGYTF
D gene: NA; J gene: TRBJ1-5; clone size: few; V gene: TRBV5-1; CDR3 DNA: TGCGCCAGCAGCCGTGACGGAGCCGATCAGCCCCAGCATTTT; CDR3 protein: CASSRDGADQPQHF
D gene: TRBD1; J gene: TRBJ2-7; clone size: NA; V gene: TRBV7-8; CDR3 DNA: TGTGCCAGCAGCCACCGGGACAGGGGTTCCTACGAGCAGTACTTC; CDR3 protein: CASSHRDRGSYEQYF
D gene: TRBD1; J gene: TRBJ2-7; clone size: NA; V gene: TRBV6-1; CDR3 DNA: TGTGCCTCGGGACAGGAGAGCTCCTACGAGCAGTACTTC; CDR3 protein: CASGQESSYEQYF
D gene: NA; J gene: TRBJ2-1; clone size: NA; V gene: TRBV5-1; CDR3 DNA: TGCACCAGCAGCTTGGAAGGAGAGGCCTACAATGAGCAGTTCTTC; CDR3 protein: CTSSLEGEAYNEQFF
D gene: TRBD2; J gene: TRBJ2-1; clone size: many; V gene: TRBV3-1; CDR3 DNA: TGTGCCAGCAGCCTTAGCGGGAGCCCCTACAATGAGCAGTTCTTC; CDR3 protein: CASSLSGSPYNEQFF
D gene: NA; J gene: TRBJ2-1; clone size: few; V gene: TRBV15; CDR3 DNA: TGTGCCACCAGCAGAGGCCTAGCTTATGAGCAGTTCTTC; CDR3 protein: CATSRGLAYEQFF
D gene: NA; J gene: TRBJ1-4; clone size: few; V gene: TRBV10-3; CDR3 DNA: TGTGCCATCAGTGACGGGACTGTAGGTGAAAAACTGTTTTTT; CDR3 protein: CAISDGTVGEKLFF
D gene: NA; J gene: TRBJ1-4; clone size: many; V gene: TRBV29-1; CDR3 DNA: TGCAGCGTTGACGCCGGAGTTCCGAATGAAAAACTGTTTTTT; CDR3 protein: CSVDAGVPNEKLFF
D gene: NA; J gene: TRBJ1-4; clone size: many; V gene: TRBV28; CDR3 DNA: TGTGCCAGCAGTGTAACCCCTGGAAAACTGTTTTTT; CDR3 protein: CASSVTPGKLFF